The entry that follows covers one TCR beta chain sequence. Its antigen is not identified. The sample is drawn from a study of beta chain features in type 1 diabetes. Of the isolated RNA, all was reverse transcribed, and so the sequenced material was expressed TCRB transcripts. Assay: immunoSEQ multiplex PCR; the TCRdb copy retains only in-frame clones and omits some. The sample records some 290,000 clones, over 11% being singletons. The study's findings and limits: Shortening that was moderate but significant affected the TCRB CDR3s of Type 1 diabetes patients in all four CD4+ subsets.

CDR1 is MNHEY and CDR2 is SVGAGI in the germline V gene. This CDR3 spans 15 amino acids. J lost 8 bases, V lost 0 bases, and 1 base had no gene match. Sequencing used naive CD4+ T cells from blood. The gene calls are TRBV6-5 and TRBJ2-1, with TRBD2 matching 13 bases. The sequence was collected from a man under 40 with type 1 diabetes. CDR3 bases: TGTGCCAGCAGTTACTCGACTAGCGGGAGGCATGAGCAGTTCTTC. Its protein is CASSYSTSGRHEQFF.